This T cell receptor (beta chain) was identified in a study of T cell responses to AZD1222 COVID-19 vaccine. Study-wide points: Clonal diversity was possibly underestimated; the donors were predominantly white British and more often female. Among AZD1222 vaccinees, only six were seropositive at baseline.

Germline-derived CDR1 and CDR2 are SGHAT and FQNNGV. The CDR3 runs 16 residues. V was shortened by 1 base and J by 3 bases, with 13 bases between the two germline ends. Data came from immunoSEQ multiplex PCR; TCRdb stores just in-frame clones and leaves some out. The sample has 130,000 to 150,000 clones, 93% seen once. As to this clone: Its antigen remains unknown.

This sequence was found in an adult in good health. The chain uses TRBV11-2 and TRBJ1-3; no clear D. The sequencing used peripheral blood, collected on day 0 of AZD1222 vaccination. CDR3 nucleotides: TGTGCCAGCAGCTTAGGGGGATTATCTCATGGAAACACCATATATTTT. It yields the protein CASSLGGLSHGNTIYF. The full variable domain, with the rest looked up from reference TRBV11-2 and TRBJ1-3, is EAGVAQSPRYKIIEKRQSVAFWCNPISGHATLYWYQQILGQGPKLLIQFQNNGVVDDSQLPKDRFSAERLKGVDSTLKIQPAKLEDSAVYLCASSLGGLSHGNTIYFGEGSWLTVV.